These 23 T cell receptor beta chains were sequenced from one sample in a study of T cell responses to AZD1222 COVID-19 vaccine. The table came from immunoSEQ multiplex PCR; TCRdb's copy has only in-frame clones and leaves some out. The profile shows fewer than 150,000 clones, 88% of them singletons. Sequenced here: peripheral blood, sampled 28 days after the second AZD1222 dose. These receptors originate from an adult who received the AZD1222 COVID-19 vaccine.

CDR3 sequence: CASSPDGATNEKLFF. In DNA, the CDR3 is TGCGCCAGCAGCCCCGACGGGGCAACTAATGAAAAACTGTTTTTT. This chain links TRBV10-1 with TRBJ1-4; D is uncertain. The CDR3 covers 15 residues. Germline V gene lookup returns CDR1 WNHNN and CDR2 SYGVQD (reference sequence). V was cut by 6 bases and J by 0 bases, with 11 bases left in between.

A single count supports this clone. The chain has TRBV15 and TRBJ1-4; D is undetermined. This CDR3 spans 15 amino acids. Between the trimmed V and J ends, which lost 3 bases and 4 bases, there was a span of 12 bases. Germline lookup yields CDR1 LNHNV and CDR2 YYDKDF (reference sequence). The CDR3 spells CATSRTGGLNEKLFF. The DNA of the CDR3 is TGTGCCACCAGCAGGACGGGCGGACTTAATGAAAAACTGTTTTTT. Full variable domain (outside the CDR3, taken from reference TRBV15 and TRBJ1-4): DAMVIQNPRYQVTQFGKPVTLSCSQTLNHNVMYWYQQKSSQAPKLLFHYYDKDFNNEADTPDNFQSRRPNTSFCFLDIRSPGLGDTAMYLCATSRTGGLNEKLFFGSGTQLSVL.

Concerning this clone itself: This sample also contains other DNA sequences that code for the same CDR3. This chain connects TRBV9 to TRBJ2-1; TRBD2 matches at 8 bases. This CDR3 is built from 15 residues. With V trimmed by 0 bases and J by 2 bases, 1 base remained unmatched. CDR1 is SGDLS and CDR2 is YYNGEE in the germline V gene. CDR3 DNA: TGTGCCAGCAGCGTAGGAGCGGGGGCCTACAATGAGCAGTTCTTC. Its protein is CASSVGAGAYNEQFF. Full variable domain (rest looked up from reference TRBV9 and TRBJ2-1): DSGVTQTPKHLITATGQRVTLRCSPRSGDLSVYWYQQSLDQGLQFLIQYYNGEERAKGNILERFSAQQFPDLHSELNLSSLELGDSALYFCASSVGAGAYNEQFFGPGTRLTVL.

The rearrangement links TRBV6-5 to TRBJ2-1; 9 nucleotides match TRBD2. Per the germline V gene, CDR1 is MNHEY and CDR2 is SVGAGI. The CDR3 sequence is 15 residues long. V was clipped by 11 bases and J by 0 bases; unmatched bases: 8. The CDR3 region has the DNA TGTGCCGGCGGGGGGGTCTTGGCCTCCTACAATGAGCAGTTCTTC. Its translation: CAGGGVLASYNEQFF.

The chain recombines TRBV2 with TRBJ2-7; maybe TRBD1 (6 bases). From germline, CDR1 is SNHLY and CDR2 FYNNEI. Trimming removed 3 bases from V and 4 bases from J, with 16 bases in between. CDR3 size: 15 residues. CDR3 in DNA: TGTGCCAGCAGTGACACTCAGGGGAACTTTTACGAGCAGTACTTC. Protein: CASSDTQGNFYEQYF.

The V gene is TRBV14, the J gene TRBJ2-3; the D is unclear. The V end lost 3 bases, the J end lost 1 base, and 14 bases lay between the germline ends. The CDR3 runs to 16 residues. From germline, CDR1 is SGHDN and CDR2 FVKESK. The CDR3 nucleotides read TGTGCCAGCAGCCACCAGAAAGGAGTTGGCACAGATACGCAGTATTTT. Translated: CASSHQKGVGTDTQYF. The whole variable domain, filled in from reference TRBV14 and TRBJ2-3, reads EAGVTQFPSHSVIEKGQTVTLRCDPISGHDNLYWYRRVMGKEIKFLLHFVKESKQDESGMPNNRFLAERTGGTYSTLKVQPAELEDSGVYFCASSHQKGVGTDTQYFGPGTRLTVL.

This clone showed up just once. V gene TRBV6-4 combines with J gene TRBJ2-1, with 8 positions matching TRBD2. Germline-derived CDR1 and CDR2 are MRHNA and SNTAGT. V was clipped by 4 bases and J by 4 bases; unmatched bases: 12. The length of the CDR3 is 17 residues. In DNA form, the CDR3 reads TGTGCCAGCAGTGCGTGGGGAGCGGGGGCAGCTTACAATGAGCAGTTCTTC. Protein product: CASSAWGAGAAYNEQFF.

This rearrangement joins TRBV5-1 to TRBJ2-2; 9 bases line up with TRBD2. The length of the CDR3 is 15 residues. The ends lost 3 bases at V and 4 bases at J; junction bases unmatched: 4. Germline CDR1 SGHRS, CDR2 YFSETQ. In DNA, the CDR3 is TGCGCCAGCAGCTCCGCGGGGGGGTTCACCGGGGAGCTGTTTTTT. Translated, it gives CASSSAGGFTGELFF.

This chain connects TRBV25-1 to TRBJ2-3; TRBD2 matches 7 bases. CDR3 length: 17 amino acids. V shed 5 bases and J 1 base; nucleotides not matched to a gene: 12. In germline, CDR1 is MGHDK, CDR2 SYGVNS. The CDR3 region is CASSPHLGEGRTDTQYF. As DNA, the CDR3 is TGTGCCAGCAGTCCACATCTTGGGGAGGGGCGCACAGATACGCAGTATTTT.

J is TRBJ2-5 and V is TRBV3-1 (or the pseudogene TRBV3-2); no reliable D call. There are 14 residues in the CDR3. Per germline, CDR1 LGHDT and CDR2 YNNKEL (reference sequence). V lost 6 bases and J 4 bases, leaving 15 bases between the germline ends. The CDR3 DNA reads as TGTGCCAGCAGTCCTATGGCGGATGGAGAGACCCAGTACTTC. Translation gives CASSPMADGETQYF.

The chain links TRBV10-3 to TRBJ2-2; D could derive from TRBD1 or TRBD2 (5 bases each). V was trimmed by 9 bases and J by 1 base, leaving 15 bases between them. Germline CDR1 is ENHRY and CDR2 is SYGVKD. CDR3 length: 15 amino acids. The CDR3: CAIHRGTVNTGELFF. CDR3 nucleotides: TGTGCCATACATCGTGGGACGGTGAACACCGGGGAGCTGTTTTTT.

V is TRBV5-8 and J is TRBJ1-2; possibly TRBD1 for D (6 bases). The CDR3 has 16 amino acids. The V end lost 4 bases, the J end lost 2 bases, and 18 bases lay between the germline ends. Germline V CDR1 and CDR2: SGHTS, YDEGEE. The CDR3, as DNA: TGTGCCAGCAGCCGCCGTCCCGGGACATGGAACTATGGCTACACCTTC. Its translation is CASSRRPGTWNYGYTF.

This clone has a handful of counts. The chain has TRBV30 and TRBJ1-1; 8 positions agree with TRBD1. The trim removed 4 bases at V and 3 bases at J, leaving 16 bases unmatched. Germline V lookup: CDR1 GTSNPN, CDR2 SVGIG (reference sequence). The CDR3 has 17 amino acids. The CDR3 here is CAWKTPPGGQADTEAFF. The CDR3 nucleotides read TGTGCCTGGAAAACCCCGCCGGGGGGACAGGCGGACACTGAAGCTTTCTTT.

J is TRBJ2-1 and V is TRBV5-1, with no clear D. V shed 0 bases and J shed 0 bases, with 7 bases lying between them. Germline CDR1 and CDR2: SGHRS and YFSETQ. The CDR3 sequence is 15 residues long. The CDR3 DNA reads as TGCGCCAGCAGCTTGGGAGGTACCTCCTACAATGAGCAGTTCTTC. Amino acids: CASSLGGTSYNEQFF.

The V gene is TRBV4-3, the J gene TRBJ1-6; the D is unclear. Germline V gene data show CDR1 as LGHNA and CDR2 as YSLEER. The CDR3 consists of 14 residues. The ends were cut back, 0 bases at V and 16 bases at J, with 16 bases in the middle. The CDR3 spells CASSQDYSNGLLHF. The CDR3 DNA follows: TGCGCCAGCAGCCAAGATTATTCGAATGGCTTGCTCCACTTT.

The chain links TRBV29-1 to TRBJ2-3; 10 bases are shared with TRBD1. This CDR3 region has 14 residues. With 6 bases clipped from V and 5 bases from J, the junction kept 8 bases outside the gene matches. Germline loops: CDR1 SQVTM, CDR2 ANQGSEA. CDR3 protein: CSVLIGDRGDTQYF. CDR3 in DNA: TGCAGCGTCCTCATAGGGGACAGGGGAGATACGCAGTATTTT.

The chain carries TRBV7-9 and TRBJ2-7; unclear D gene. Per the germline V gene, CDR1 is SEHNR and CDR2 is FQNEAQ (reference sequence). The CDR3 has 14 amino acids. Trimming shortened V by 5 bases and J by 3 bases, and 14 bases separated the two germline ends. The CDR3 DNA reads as TGTGCCAGCAGCCCGGAGAGCCTTCGCTACGAGCAGTACTTC. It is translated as CASSPESLRYEQYF.

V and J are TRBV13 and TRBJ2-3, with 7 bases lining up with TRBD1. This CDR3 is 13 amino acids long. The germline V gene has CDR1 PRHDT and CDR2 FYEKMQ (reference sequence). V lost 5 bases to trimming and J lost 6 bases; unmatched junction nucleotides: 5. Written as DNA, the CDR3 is TGTGCCAGCAGCCTGCAGGGGGAGGATACGCAGTATTTT. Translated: CASSLQGEDTQYF.

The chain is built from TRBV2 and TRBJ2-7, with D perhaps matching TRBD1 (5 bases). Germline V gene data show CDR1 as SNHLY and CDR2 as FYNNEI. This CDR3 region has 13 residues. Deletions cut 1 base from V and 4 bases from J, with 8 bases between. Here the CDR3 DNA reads TGTGCCAGCAGTGAAGGACAGCCTTACGAGCAGTACTTC. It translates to CASSEGQPYEQYF. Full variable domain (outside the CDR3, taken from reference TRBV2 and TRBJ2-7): EPEVTQTPSHQVTQMGQEVILRCVPISNHLYFYWYRQILGQKVEFLVSFYNNEISEKSEIFDDQFSVERPDGSNFTLKIRSTKLEDSAMYFCASSEGQPYEQYFGPGTRLTVT.

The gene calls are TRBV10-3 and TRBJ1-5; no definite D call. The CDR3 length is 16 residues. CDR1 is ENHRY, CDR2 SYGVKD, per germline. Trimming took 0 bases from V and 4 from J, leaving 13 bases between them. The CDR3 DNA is TGTGCCATCAGTGAGTCGGTGACGGCCAAAAATCAGCCCCAGCATTTT. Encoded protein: CAISESVTAKNQPQHF.

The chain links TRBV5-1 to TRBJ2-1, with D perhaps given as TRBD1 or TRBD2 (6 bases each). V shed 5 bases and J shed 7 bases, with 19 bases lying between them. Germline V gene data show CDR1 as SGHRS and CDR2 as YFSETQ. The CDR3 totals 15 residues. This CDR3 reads CASRGAGTGKNEQFF. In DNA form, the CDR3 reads TGCGCCAGCAGGGGGGCCGGGACTGGAAAGAATGAGCAGTTCTTC. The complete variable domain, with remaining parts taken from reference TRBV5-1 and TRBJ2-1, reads KAGVTQTPRYLIKTRGQQVTLSCSPISGHRSVSWYQQTPGQGLQFLFEYFSETQRNKGNFPGRFSGRQFSNSRSEMNVSTLELGDSALYLCASRGAGTGKNEQFFGPGTRLTVL.

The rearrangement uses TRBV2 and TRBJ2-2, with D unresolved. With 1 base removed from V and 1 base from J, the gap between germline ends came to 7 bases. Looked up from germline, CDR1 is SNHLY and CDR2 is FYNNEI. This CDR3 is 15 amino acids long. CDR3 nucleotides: TGTGCCAGCAGTGAAGGGCGTCTGAACACCGGGGAGCTGTTTTTT. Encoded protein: CASSEGRLNTGELFF. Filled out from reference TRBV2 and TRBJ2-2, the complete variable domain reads EPEVTQTPSHQVTQMGQEVILRCVPISNHLYFYWYRQILGQKVEFLVSFYNNEISEKSEIFDDQFSVERPDGSNFTLKIRSTKLEDSAMYFCASSEGRLNTGELFFGEGSRLTVL.

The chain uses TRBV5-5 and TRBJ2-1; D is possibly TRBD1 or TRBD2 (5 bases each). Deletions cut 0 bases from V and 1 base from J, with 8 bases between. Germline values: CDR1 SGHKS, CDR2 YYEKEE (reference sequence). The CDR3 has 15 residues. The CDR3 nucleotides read TGTGCCAGCAGCTTGGAGTGGGGGTCCTACAATGAGCAGTTCTTC. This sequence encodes CASSLEWGSYNEQFF. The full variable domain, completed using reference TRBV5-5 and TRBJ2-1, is DAGVTQSPTHLIKTRGQQVTLRCSPISGHKSVSWYQQVLGQGPQFIFQYYEKEERGRGNFPDRFSARQFPNYSSELNVNALLLGDSALYLCASSLEWGSYNEQFFGPGTRLTVL.